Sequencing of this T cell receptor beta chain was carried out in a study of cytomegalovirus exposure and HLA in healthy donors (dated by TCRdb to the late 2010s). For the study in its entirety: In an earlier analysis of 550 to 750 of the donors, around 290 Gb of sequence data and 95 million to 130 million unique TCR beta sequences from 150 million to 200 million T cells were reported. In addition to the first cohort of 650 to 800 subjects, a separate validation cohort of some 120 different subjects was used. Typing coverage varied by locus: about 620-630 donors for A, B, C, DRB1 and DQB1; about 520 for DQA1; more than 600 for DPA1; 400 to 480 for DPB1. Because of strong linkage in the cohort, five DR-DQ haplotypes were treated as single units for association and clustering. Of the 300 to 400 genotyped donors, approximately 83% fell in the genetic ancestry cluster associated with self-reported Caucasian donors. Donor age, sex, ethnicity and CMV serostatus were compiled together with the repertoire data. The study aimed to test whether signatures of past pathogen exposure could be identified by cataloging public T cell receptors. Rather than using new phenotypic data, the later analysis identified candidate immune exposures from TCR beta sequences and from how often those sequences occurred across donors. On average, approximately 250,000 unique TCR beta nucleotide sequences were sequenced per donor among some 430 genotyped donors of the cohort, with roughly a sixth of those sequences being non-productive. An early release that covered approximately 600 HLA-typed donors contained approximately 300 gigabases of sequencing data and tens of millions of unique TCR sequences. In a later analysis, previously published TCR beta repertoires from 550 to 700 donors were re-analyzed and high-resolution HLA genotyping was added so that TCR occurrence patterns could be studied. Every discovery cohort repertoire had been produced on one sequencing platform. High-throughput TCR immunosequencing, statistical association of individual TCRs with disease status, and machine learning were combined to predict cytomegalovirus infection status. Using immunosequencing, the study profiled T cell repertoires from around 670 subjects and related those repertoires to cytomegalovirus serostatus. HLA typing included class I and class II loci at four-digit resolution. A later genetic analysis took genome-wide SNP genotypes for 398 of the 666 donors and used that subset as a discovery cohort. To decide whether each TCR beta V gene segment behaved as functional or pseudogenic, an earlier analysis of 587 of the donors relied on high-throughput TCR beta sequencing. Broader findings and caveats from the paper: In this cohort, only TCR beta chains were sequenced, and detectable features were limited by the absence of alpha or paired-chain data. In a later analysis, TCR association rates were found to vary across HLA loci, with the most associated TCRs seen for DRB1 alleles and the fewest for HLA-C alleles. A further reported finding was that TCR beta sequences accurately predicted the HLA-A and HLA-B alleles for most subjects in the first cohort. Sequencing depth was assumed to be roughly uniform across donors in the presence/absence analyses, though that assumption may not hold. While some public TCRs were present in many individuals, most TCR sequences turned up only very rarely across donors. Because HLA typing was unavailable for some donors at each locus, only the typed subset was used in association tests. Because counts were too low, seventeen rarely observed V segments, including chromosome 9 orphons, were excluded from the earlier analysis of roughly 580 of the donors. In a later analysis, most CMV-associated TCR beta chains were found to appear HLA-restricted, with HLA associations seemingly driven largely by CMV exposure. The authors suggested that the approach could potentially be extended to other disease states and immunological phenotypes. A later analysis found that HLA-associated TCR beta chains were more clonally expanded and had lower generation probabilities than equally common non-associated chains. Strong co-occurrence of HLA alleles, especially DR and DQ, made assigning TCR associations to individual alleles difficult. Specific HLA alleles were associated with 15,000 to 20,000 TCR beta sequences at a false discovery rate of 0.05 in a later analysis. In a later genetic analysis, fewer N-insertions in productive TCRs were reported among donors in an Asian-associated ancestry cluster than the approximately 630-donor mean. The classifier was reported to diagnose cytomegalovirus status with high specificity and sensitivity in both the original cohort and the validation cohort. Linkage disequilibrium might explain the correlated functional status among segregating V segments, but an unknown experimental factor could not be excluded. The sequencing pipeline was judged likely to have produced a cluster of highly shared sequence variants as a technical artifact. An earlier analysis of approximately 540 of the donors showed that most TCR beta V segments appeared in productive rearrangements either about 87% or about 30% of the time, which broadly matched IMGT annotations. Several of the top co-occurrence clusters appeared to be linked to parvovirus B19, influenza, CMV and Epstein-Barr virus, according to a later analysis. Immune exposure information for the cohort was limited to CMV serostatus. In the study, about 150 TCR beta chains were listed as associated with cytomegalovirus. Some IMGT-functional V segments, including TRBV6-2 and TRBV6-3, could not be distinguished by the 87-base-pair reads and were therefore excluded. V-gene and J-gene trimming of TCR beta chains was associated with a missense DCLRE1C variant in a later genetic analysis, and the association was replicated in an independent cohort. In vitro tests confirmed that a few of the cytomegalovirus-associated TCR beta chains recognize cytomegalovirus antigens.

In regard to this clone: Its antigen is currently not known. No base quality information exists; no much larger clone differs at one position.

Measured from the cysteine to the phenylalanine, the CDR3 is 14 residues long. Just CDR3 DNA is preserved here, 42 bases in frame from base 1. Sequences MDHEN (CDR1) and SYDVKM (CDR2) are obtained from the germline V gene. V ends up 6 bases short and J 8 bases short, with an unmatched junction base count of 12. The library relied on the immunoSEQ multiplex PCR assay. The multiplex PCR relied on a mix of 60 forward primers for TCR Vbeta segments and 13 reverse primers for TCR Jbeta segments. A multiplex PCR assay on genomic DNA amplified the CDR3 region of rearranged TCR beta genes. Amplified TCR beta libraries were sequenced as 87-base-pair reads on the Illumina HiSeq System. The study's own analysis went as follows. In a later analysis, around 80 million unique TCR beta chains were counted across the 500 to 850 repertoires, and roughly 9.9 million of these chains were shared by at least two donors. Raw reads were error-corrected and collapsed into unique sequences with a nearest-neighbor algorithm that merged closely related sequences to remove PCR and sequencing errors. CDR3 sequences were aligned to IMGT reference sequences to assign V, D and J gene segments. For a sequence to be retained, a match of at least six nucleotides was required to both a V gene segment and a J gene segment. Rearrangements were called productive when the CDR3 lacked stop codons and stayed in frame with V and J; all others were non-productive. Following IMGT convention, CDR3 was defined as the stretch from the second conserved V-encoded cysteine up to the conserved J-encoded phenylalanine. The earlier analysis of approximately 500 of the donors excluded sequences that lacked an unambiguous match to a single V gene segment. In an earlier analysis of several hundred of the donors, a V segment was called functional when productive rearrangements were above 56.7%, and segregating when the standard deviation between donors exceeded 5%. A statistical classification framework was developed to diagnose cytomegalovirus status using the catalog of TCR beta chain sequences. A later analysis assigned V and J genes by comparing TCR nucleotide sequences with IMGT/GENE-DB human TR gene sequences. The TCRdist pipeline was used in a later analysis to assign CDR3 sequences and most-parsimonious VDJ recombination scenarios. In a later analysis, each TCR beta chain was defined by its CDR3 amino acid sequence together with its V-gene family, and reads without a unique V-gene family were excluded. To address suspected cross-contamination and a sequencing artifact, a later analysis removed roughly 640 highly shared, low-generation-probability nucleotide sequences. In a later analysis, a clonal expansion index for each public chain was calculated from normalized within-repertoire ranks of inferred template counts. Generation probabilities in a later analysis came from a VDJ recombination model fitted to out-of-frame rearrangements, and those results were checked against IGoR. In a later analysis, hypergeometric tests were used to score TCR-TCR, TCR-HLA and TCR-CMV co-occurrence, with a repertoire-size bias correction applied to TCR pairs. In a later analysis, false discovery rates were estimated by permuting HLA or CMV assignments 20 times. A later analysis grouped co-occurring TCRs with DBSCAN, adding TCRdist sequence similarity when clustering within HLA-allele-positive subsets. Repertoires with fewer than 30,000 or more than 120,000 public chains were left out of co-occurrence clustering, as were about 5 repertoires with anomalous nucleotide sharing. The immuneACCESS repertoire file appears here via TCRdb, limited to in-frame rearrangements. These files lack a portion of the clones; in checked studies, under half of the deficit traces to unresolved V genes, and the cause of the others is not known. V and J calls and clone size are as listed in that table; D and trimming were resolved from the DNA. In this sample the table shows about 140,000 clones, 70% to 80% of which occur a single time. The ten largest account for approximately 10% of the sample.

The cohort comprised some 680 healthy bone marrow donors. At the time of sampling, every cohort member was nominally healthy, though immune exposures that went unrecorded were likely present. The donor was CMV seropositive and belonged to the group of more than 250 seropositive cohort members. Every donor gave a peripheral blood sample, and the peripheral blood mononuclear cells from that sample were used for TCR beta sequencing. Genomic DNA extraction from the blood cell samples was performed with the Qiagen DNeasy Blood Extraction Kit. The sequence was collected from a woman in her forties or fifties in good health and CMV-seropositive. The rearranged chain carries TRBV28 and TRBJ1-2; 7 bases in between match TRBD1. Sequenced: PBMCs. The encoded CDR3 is CASSYRSGGRGYTF. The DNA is TGTGCCAGCAGCTACCGTTCAGGGGGTAGAGGCTACACCTTC.